The 11 T cell receptor beta chains reported below all come from one sample, sequenced in a study of T-cell memory formation after mild COVID-19. TCRdb independently ran MiXCR on the 5' RACE reads; one entry per CDR3 protein. The data contain approximately 170,000 distinct CDR3 sequences, roughly 13% of them singletons. Sequenced input: PBMCs or a T cell subset sorted from them (not recorded which). The source is a man between 18 and 35 years old who had mild COVID-19 (a few samples of this study predate the infection). Cell type and time point are not known.

The V call is TRBV7-2, the J call TRBJ1-2, with D possibly being TRBD1 (6 bases). Germline-derived CDR1 and CDR2 are SGHTA and FQGNSA. Trimming took off 1 base at V and 5 bases at J, with 14 bases between the two ends. The CDR3 spans 15 residues. The CDR3 spells CASSLDNRVGYGYTF. The CDR3 coding sequence is TGTGCCAGCAGCTTAGATAACAGGGTCGGTTATGGCTACACCTTC. The full variable domain, completed using reference TRBV7-2 and TRBJ1-2, is GAGVSQSPSNKVTEKGKDVELRCDPISGHTALYWYRQSLGQGLEFLIYFQGNSAPDKSGLPSDRFSAERTGGSVSTLTIQRTQQEDSAVYLCASSLDNRVGYGYTFGSGTRLTVV.

Only a few counts were recorded for this clonotype. The V gene is TRBV9, the J gene TRBJ1-3; TRBD1 matches 7 bases. This CDR3 is built from 15 residues. After removal of 2 bases from V and 6 bases from J, the junction contained 8 bases not matched to a gene. The germline V gene encodes CDR1 SGDLS and CDR2 YYNGEE. In DNA, the CDR3 is TGTGCCAGCAGCGTCTACGACAGGGTCGTAAACACCATATATTTT. Its translation is CASSVYDRVVNTIYF.

This clonotype was counted a few times. The J gene is TRBJ2-7, the V gene TRBV10-3, with TRBD2 as a possible D gene (5 bases). The germline gives CDR1 ENHRY, CDR2 SYGVKD. This CDR3 has 14 residues. The V end lost 0 bases, the J end lost 5 bases, and 11 bases lay between the germline ends. CDR3 protein: CAISESVLAHEQYF. The CDR3 bases are TGTGCCATCAGTGAGTCGGTCTTAGCGCACGAGCAGTACTTC.

V is TRBV4-1 and J is TRBJ1-6; D not resolved. This CDR3 region has 17 residues. Germline V gives CDR1 MGHRA, CDR2 YSYEKL. V gave up 0 bases and J gave up 9 bases, with 18 bases separating them. The CDR3 coding sequence is TGCGCCAGCAGCCAAGATTTGTACGCCTTCGCTGGTTCACCCCTCCACTTT. It is translated as CASSQDLYAFAGSPLHF.

This clonotype came up a few times. The CDR3 spells CASRLGDNYGYTF. In DNA, the CDR3 is TGTGCCAGCAGGCTGGGAGATAACTATGGCTACACCTTC. This chain connects TRBV5-5 to TRBJ1-2; no clear D. The CDR3 contains 13 residues. The germline CDR1 and CDR2 sequences are SGHKS and YYEKEE (reference sequence). V was pared by 5 bases and J by 1 base, with 9 bases between.

V is TRBV5-1 and J is TRBJ1-4; D is possibly TRBD1 (6 bases). V was pared by 4 bases and J by 5 bases, with 18 bases between. The CDR3 sequence is 16 residues long. From germline, CDR1 is SGHRS and CDR2 YFSETQ. This chain's CDR3 is CASSQGPPGGNEKLFF. The CDR3 DNA reads as TGCGCCAGCAGCCAGGGACCGCCGGGGGGCAATGAAAAACTGTTTTTT.

This clonotype occurred a few times. The J gene is TRBJ1-3, the V gene TRBV29-1; the D is unclear. The CDR3 has 14 residues. Germline CDR1 and CDR2: SQVTM and ANQGSEA. With 7 bases removed from V and 0 bases from J, the gap between germline ends came to 13 bases. The CDR3 spells CSASEVSSGNTIYF. DNA for the CDR3: TGCAGCGCAAGCGAGGTTTCCTCTGGAAACACCATATATTTT.

V and J are TRBV6-5 and TRBJ2-6; D gene ambiguous. Germline CDR1 reads MNHEY; CDR2 reads SVGAGI. The CDR3 runs 19 residues. Trimming pared 4 bases from V and 4 bases from J, leaving 23 bases between. For the CDR3, the DNA is TGTGCCAGCAGTTCCCCCCCCTGGGGATCTTCGTTGGGGGCCAACGTCCTGACTTTC. Translating gives CASSSPPWGSSLGANVLTF.

This chain uses TRBV28 with TRBJ2-3; TRBD2 matches at 8 bases. Germline CDR1 MDHEN, CDR2 SYDVKM. The CDR3 has 14 residues. The V and J ends lost 10 bases and 1 base, in that order; junction bases with no gene match: 7. The DNA for the CDR3 is TGTGCCACCGCGGTGCGGGGGGGCACAGATACGCAGTATTTT. The encoded protein is CATAVRGGTDTQYF. Supplemented by reference TRBV28 and TRBJ2-3, the full variable domain reads DVKVTQSSRYLVKRTGEKVFLECVQDMDHENMFWYRQDPGLGLRLIYFSYDVKMKEKGDIPEGYSVSREKKERFSLILESASTNQTSMYLCATAVRGGTDTQYFGPGTRLTVL.

The rearrangement links TRBV20-1 to TRBJ2-3; D assignment may be TRBD1 or TRBD2 (5 bases each). Germline loops: CDR1 DFQATT, CDR2 SNEGSKA (reference sequence). The V end was cut by 4 bases, the J end by 6 bases, with 14 bases between. CDR3 length: 13 residues. As DNA, the CDR3 is TGCAGTGCTACCGGGACCCCAGGGGATACGCAGTATTTT. Residues: CSATGTPGDTQYF.

This clonotype was seen only a few times. CDR3 bases: TGTGCCAGCAGCGGACACAGGGGCTCCAATCAGCCCCAGCATTTT. Translation gives CASSGHRGSNQPQHF. The chain employs TRBV11-2 and TRBJ1-5; 7 bases are a match to TRBD1. Trimming at V came to 5 bases and at J to 3 bases, leaving 7 bases not matched to a gene. Germline V CDR1 and CDR2: SGHAT, FQNNGV. The CDR3 runs 15 residues.